The 32 T cell receptor beta chains below all came from one sample that was sequenced in a study of shared clonotypes between healthy human individuals. The data were produced by immunoSEQ multiplex PCR, yet TCRdb's version contains in-frame clones alone and is incomplete. This sample carries fewer than 1.8 million clones, 98% of them seen once, and the ten largest clones take 0.36%. The sequenced material came from naive CD4+ T cells sorted from blood. The subset was: CD45RA+ positively selected. The receptors originated from a man aged 30 to 39 in good health.

V and J are TRBV7-9 and TRBJ2-3; TRBD1 aligns across 9 bases. Trimming removed 1 base from V and 5 bases from J; junction bases left unmatched: 4. The CDR3 covers 15 residues. Per the germline V gene, CDR1 is SEHNR and CDR2 is FQNEAQ (reference sequence). As DNA, the CDR3 is TGTGCCAGCAGCTTAGGGACAGGGGAGCGAGATACGCAGTATTTT. Its translation: CASSLGTGERDTQYF.

The chain recombines TRBV9 with TRBJ2-1; D assignment may be TRBD1 or TRBD2 (5 bases each). CDR1 and CDR2 (germline): SGDLS, YYNGEE. V was trimmed by 4 bases and J by 0 bases, leaving 17 bases between them. CDR3 length: 17 residues. CDR3 amino acids: CASSPNRREISYNEQFF. The DNA for the CDR3 is TGTGCCAGCAGCCCCAACCGCAGGGAGATCTCCTACAATGAGCAGTTCTTC.

This chain uses TRBV10-2 with TRBJ2-1; the D gene is possibly TRBD1 (6 bases). Per the germline V gene, CDR1 is WSHSY and CDR2 is SAAADI. V gave up 9 bases and J gave up 5 bases, with 17 bases separating them. This CDR3 comprises 14 residues. In DNA form, the CDR3 reads TGCGCCAGTTACCCCGGGACACTTAACAATGAGCAGTTCTTC. Encoded protein: CASYPGTLNNEQFF.

The V gene is TRBV4-3, the J gene TRBJ2-1; TRBD1 matches 8 bases. Trimming took 4 bases from V and 2 from J; bases not matched to a gene: 10. Germline V lookup: CDR1 LGHNA, CDR2 YSLEER. The CDR3 extends over 17 amino acids. The CDR3 bases are TGCGCCAGCAGCCCGTTGAGACAGGGGATGACCTACAATGAGCAGTTCTTC. It is translated as CASSPLRQGMTYNEQFF.

The rearrangement links TRBV21-1 to TRBJ1-2; the table's D call, TRBD1, was not checked against the DNA. TRBV21-1 is flagged as a pseudogene. The CDR3 runs to 14 residues. The CDR3 sequence: CASRVCGALDGYTF. CDR3 nucleotides: TGTGCCAGTCGCGTTTGTGGGGCCCTTGATGGCTACACCTTC.

The chain carries TRBV30 and TRBJ2-7; D might be TRBD1 (6 bases). CDR1 GTSNPN and CDR2 SVGIG come from the germline V gene (reference sequence). CDR3 length: 13 amino acids. The ends were cut back, 3 bases at V and 3 bases at J, with 12 bases in the middle. CDR3 sequence (DNA): TGTGCCTGGAGCAGGGGACCATTCTACGAGCAGTACTTC. The encoded protein is CAWSRGPFYEQYF.

The gene calls are TRBV5-1 and TRBJ2-2, with TRBD1 identical over 8 bases. CDR3 length: 16 residues. V lost 4 bases, J lost 2 bases, and 7 bases stayed unmatched. Germline values: CDR1 SGHRS, CDR2 YFSETQ. The CDR3 DNA reads TGCGCCAGCAGCCCGCTCGACAGGGGAAACACCGGGGAGCTGTTTTTT. Translation: CASSPLDRGNTGELFF.

In DNA, the CDR3 is TGTGCCAGTAGTAGGGGAGCGGGATCCTACAATGAGCAGTTCTTC. Amino acids: CASSRGAGSYNEQFF. This rearrangement joins TRBV19 to TRBJ2-1, with TRBD2 matching over 7 bases. The CDR3 consists of 15 residues. V gave up 4 bases and J gave up 1 base; unmatched junction bases: 4. CDR1 is LNHDA and CDR2 is SQIVND in the germline V gene (reference sequence).

The V gene is TRBV10-2, the J gene TRBJ2-1, with 8 nucleotides matching TRBD2. V shed 7 bases, J shed 6 bases, and the junction held 8 bases outside the gene matches. The CDR3 contains 14 residues. Germline V CDR1 and CDR2: WSHSY, SAAADI. The CDR3 here is CASKKGLVVNEQFF. The CDR3 region has the DNA TGCGCCAGCAAAAAGGGACTAGTGGTCAATGAGCAGTTCTTC.

This sequence joins TRBV2 and TRBJ1-1, with D hard to call. The V and J ends lost 4 bases and 0 bases respectively, with 12 bases between them. Germline V gives CDR1 SNHLY, CDR2 FYNNEI. The CDR3 totals 15 residues. The CDR3 sequence is CASSGIGVMNTEAFF. The DNA for the CDR3 is TGTGCCAGCAGTGGTATTGGGGTCATGAACACTGAAGCTTTCTTT.

This chain links TRBV7-9 with TRBJ2-4, with 7 bases matching TRBD2. Germline CDR1 and CDR2: SEHNR and FQNEAQ (reference sequence). The CDR3 runs to 15 residues. Trimming removed 5 bases from V and 3 bases from J; junction bases left unmatched: 7. The CDR3 DNA is TGTGCCAGCAGCCCCCCCGGGGGGTACAAAAACATTCAGTACTTC. Translated: CASSPPGGYKNIQYF.

This chain connects TRBV5-1 to TRBJ2-1; 11 bases fit TRBD2. Unmatched junction bases numbered 26, after V lost 3 bases and J lost 3 bases. Germline assignment: CDR1 SGHRS and CDR2 YFSETQ. This CDR3 is built from 23 residues. The CDR3 nucleotides are TGCGCCAGCAGCTCGGACGGCGGGAGGGGACTAGCGGCGAGGAGCACGCTCTACAATGAGCAGTTCTTC. Its protein product is CASSSDGGRGLAARSTLYNEQFF.

As for this clone: Other DNA sequences of this sample code for an identical CDR3. The V call is TRBV5-1, the J call TRBJ1-1, with D maybe TRBD1 (5 bases). The CDR3 is 14 residues long. Trimming pared 0 bases from V and 1 base from J, leaving 7 bases between. From germline, CDR1 is SGHRS and CDR2 YFSETQ. CDR3 in DNA: TGCGCCAGCAGCTTGGACAGGCCGAACACTGAAGCTTTCTTT. Its translation is CASSLDRPNTEAFF.

This rearrangement joins TRBV28 to TRBJ2-7; no clear D gene. This CDR3 is 14 amino acids long. The V gene's germline CDR1 is MDHEN and CDR2 SYDVKM. The germline V and J ends were trimmed by 0 bases and 4 bases, with 10 bases remaining between them. The CDR3 DNA follows: TGTGCCAGCAGTTTATGGTTAGGAATGTACGAGCAGTACTTC. Translated, it gives CASSLWLGMYEQYF.

The rearrangement uses TRBV7-9 and TRBJ2-3; 10 bases fit TRBD2. Germline CDR1 is SEHNR and CDR2 is FQNEAQ (reference sequence). The CDR3 totals 16 residues. V trimming: 5 bases; J trimming: 6 bases; junction bases outside the gene matches: 11. CDR3 sequence (DNA): TGTGCCAGCAGCCTTAGCCTAGCGGGAGATCTTGATACGCAGTATTTT. Translating it yields CASSLSLAGDLDTQYF. The full variable domain, its missing parts supplied by reference TRBV7-9 and TRBJ2-3, is DTGVSQNPRHKITKRGQNVTFRCDPISEHNRLYWYRQTLGQGPEFLTYFQNEAQLEKSRLLSDRFSAERPKGSFSTLEIQRTEQGDSAMYLCASSLSLAGDLDTQYFGPGTRLTVL.

The V call is TRBV5-1, the J call TRBJ1-2; D is possibly TRBD1 (6 bases). Germline CDR1 reads SGHRS; CDR2 reads YFSETQ. Trimming took off 4 bases at V and 4 bases at J, with 14 bases between the two ends. The CDR3 loop spans 14 amino acids. In DNA, the CDR3 is TGCGCCAGCAGCGCGGACAGCATAGCCTATGGCTACACCTTC. Amino acids: CASSADSIAYGYTF.

This chain uses TRBV2 with TRBJ2-2; D uncertain. The V gene's germline CDR1 is SNHLY and CDR2 FYNNEI. The CDR3 has 14 residues. The V and J ends lost 5 bases and 4 bases respectively, with 11 bases between them. The CDR3 DNA follows: TGTGCCAGCAGTCTCAAGCTCGGCACCGGGGAGCTGTTTTTT. It encodes CASSLKLGTGELFF.

The chain links TRBV5-6 to TRBJ2-7, with no clear D. The length of the CDR3 is 15 residues. Per germline, CDR1 SGHDT and CDR2 YYEEEE. The V end lost 0 bases, the J end lost 0 bases, and 10 bases lay between the germline ends. The DNA of the CDR3 is TGTGCCAGCAGCTTGGGCCAGCCGTCCTCCTACGAGCAGTACTTC. As protein: CASSLGQPSSYEQYF. Together with reference TRBV5-6 and TRBJ2-7, the CDR3 gives the full variable domain: DAGVTQSPTHLIKTRGQQVTLRCSPKSGHDTVSWYQQALGQGPQFIFQYYEEEERQRGNFPDRFSGHQFPNYSSELNVNALLLGDSALYLCASSLGQPSSYEQYFGPGTRLTVT.

V and J are TRBV6-5 and TRBJ2-2; TRBD1 agrees at 10 bases. In germline, CDR1 is MNHEY, CDR2 SVGAGI. The CDR3 loop spans 15 amino acids. J gave up 6 bases and V 6 bases, and 7 bases lay outside the gene matches. The CDR3 DNA reads TGTGCCAGCAGACCCGGGACAGGGGAATCCGGGGAGCTGTTTTTT. It specifies CASRPGTGESGELFF.

The chain is built from TRBV5-4 and TRBJ1-3; D possibly corresponds to TRBD1 (5 bases). Trimming cost V 4 bases and J 0 bases, with 8 bases left between them. Germline CDR1 SGHNT, CDR2 YYREEE (reference sequence). The CDR3 runs 14 residues. The CDR3 loop reads CASSGGTSGNTIYF. CDR3 coding DNA: TGTGCCAGCAGCGGCGGGACCTCTGGAAACACCATATATTTT.

J is TRBJ2-7 and V is TRBV18, with 7 bases matching TRBD2. Germline CDR1 KGHSH, CDR2 LQKENI. The CDR3 extends over 14 amino acids. Trimming removed 3 bases from V and 4 bases from J; junction bases left unmatched: 6. Here the CDR3 reads CASSPDSGPYEQYF. The DNA of the CDR3 is TGTGCCAGCTCACCGGATAGCGGGCCATACGAGCAGTACTTC.

The rearrangement joins TRBV5-1 to TRBJ2-7; TRBD2 matches 10 bases. CDR1 is SGHRS, CDR2 YFSETQ, per germline. The CDR3 sequence is 13 residues long. After removal of 4 bases from V and 5 bases from J, the junction contained 3 bases not matched to a gene. The CDR3 reads CASSLLAGDEQYF. The CDR3 DNA reads TGCGCCAGCAGCCTGCTAGCGGGAGACGAGCAGTACTTC.

The V and J genes are TRBV28 and TRBJ2-3; 10 nucleotides line up with TRBD2. The CDR3 is 15 residues long. Looked up from germline, CDR1 is MDHEN and CDR2 is SYDVKM. V lost 3 bases to trimming and J lost 7 bases; unmatched junction nucleotides: 7. The CDR3 region has the DNA TGTGCCAGCAGTTTGCTAGCGGGAGAGCGTAATACGCAGTATTTT. Its protein product is CASSLLAGERNTQYF.

This sequence joins TRBV6-5 and TRBJ2-2, with 8 bases matching TRBD2. The ends lost 3 bases at V and 4 bases at J; junction bases unmatched: 4. The CDR3 length is 15 residues. Germline-derived CDR1 and CDR2 are MNHEY and SVGAGI. CDR3 nucleotide sequence: TGTGCCAGCAGTTATCGACTAGCGCCCACCGGGGAGCTGTTTTTT. This gives the protein CASSYRLAPTGELFF.

Comment on this clone: Its ends do not fully match the called genes, so a read error is possible. The rearrangement links TRBV7-8 to TRBJ1-5; D possibly corresponds to TRBD1 (6 bases). Germline V gene data show CDR1 as SGHVS and CDR2 as FQNEAQ. This CDR3 region has 16 residues. DNA for the CDR3: TGTGCCAGCAGCTTAGGGGGGGGCGTCCCCTATCACCCCCAGCATTTT. It codes for CASSLGGGVPYHPQHF.

Turning to this clone: Additional DNA sequences in this sample encode the identical CDR3. V and J are TRBV5-4 and TRBJ2-7; D possibly corresponds to TRBD2 (6 bases). The CDR3 consists of 14 residues. The V and J ends lost 0 bases and 0 bases respectively, with 7 bases between them. Germline values: CDR1 SGHNT, CDR2 YYREEE (reference sequence). The CDR3 protein is CASSLETSSYEQYF. The CDR3 DNA reads as TGTGCCAGCAGCTTGGAGACTAGCTCCTACGAGCAGTACTTC.

Worth noting for this clone: The junction differs from germline at one of its ends, possibly a read error. The chain carries TRBV11-3 and TRBJ2-7; 15 bases line up with TRBD2. The CDR3 runs to 17 residues. The germline CDR1 and CDR2 sequences are SGHNT and YENEEA. The CDR3 DNA reads TGTGCCAGCAGCTTAGACCGCGGACTAGCGGGAGGGAACGAACAGTACTTC. It codes for CASSLDRGLAGGNEQYF.

The chain has TRBV4-1 and TRBJ2-7; 8 nucleotides align to TRBD1. J was trimmed by 4 bases and V by 1 base; bases with no gene match: 9. CDR3 length equals 16 residues. The germline CDR1 and CDR2 sequences are MGHRA and YSYEKL. Written as DNA, the CDR3 is TGCGCCAGCAGCCAAGGATCCGGGACAGGAGCATACGAGCAGTACTTC. Amino acids: CASSQGSGTGAYEQYF.

J is TRBJ1-2 and V is TRBV18; D is uncertain. Trimming took 4 bases from V and 0 from J, leaving 6 bases between them. The CDR3 is 13 amino acids. From germline, CDR1 is KGHSH and CDR2 LQKENI. The CDR3 is CASSHGANYGYTF. The CDR3 bases are TGTGCCAGCTCACACGGAGCTAACTATGGCTACACCTTC.

The J gene is TRBJ2-7, the V gene TRBV7-8; the D gene is possibly TRBD1 (6 bases). This CDR3 is built from 15 residues. Germline V CDR1 and CDR2: SGHVS, FQNEAQ. Trimming cost V 3 bases and J 0 bases, with 12 bases left between them. In DNA, the CDR3 is TGTGCCAGCAGCTTGAGGGACACCTACTCCTACGAGCAGTACTTC. It is translated as CASSLRDTYSYEQYF.

This chain links TRBV2 with TRBJ2-2, with TRBD2 matching over 7 bases. The ends lost 1 base at V and 8 bases at J; junction bases unmatched: 7. The germline gives CDR1 SNHLY, CDR2 FYNNEI. The CDR3 extends over 15 amino acids. CDR3 in DNA: TGTGCCAGCAGTGAAGAAGGACTAGTGAGGGGGGAGCTGTTTTTT. Protein sequence: CASSEEGLVRGELFF.

In its sample, this clone was seen once. The rearrangement joins TRBV28 to TRBJ2-7; a weak D match, TRBD1 (5 bases). The length of the CDR3 is 15 residues. V gave up 9 bases and J gave up 0 bases, with 18 bases separating them. Germline V gene data show CDR1 as MDHEN and CDR2 as SYDVKM. CDR3 sequence (DNA): TGTGCCAGTCACTCACAGGCGGTTAGCTCCTACGAGCAGTACTTC. Its protein is CASHSQAVSSYEQYF.